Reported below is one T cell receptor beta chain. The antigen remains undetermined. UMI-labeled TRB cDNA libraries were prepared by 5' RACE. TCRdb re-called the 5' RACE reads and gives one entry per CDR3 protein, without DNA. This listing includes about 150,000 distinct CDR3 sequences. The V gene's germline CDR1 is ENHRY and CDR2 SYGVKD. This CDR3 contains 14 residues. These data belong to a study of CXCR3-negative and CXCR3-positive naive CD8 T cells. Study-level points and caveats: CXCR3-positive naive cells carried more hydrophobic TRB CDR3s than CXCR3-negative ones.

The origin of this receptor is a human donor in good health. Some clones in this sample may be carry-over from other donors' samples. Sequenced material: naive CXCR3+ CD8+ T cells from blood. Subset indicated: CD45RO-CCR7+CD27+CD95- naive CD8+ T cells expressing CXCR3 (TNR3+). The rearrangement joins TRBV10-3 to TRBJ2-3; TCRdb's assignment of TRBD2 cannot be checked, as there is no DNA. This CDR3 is CAISAAGKADTQYF.